This T cell receptor (beta chain) was obtained from a study of CD8+ T cells in alopecia areata. About the research overall: For the treated group, dosing was oral tofacitinib at 5 to 10 mg twice daily. Treated patients were scored for severity by percent of scalp affected.

The study's findings and limits: Among the top 100, expanded CD8+ clones were significantly decreased by tofacitinib, as was scalp clonality. The study found TCR sharing across patients less clear than in mice, possibly for HLA reasons.

Details on this clone: Its antigen is not known.

RNA was extracted and reverse transcribed into cDNA as the sequencing template. Clones were read by immunoSEQ multiplex PCR, and TCRdb kept only the in-frame ones, dropping some. The sample lists 150,000 to 200,000 clones, about three fifths occurring once. This sample's treatment: oral pan-JAK inhibitor, 5-10 mg twice daily. This receptor was obtained from a human donor with alopecia areata. This material consisted of CD4+ T cells sorted from blood, taken at week 24, from a patient treated with tofacitinib.

The CDR3 loop is CASSPVGLLDTQYF. CDR3 coding DNA: TGTGCCAGCAGCCCCGTGGGGCTGCTGGATACGCAGTATTTT. The chain employs TRBV7-9 and TRBJ2-3; tentative D call: TRBD1 (5 bases). Per germline, CDR1 SEHNR and CDR2 FQNEAQ (reference sequence). The V end was cut by 5 bases, the J end by 6 bases, with 15 bases between. This CDR3 has 14 amino acids.